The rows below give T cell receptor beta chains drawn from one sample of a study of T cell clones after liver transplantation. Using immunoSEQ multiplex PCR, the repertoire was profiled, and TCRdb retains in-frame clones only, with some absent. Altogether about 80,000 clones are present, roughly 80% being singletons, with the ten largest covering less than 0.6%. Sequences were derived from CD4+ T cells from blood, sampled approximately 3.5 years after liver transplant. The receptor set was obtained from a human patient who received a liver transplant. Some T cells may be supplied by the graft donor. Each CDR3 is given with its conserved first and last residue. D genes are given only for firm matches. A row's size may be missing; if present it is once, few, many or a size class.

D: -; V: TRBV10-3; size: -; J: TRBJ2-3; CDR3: CAISGDSGLQYF; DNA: TGTGCCATCAGTGGAGACTCTGGGTTGCAGTATTTT
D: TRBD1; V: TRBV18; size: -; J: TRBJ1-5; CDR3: CASSPGDRGNQPQHF; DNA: TGTGCCAGCTCACCGGGGGACAGGGGCAATCAGCCCCAGCATTTT
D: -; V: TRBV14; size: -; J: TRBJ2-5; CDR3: CASGVGDGVTQYF; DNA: TGTGCCAGCGGCGTCGGAGACGGCGTGACCCAGTACTTC
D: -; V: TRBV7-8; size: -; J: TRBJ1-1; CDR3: CASNLQGNTEAFF; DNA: TGTGCCAGCAATCTCCAGGGGAACACTGAAGCTTTCTTT
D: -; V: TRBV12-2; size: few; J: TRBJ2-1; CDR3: CASRFARLAGGNEQFF; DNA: TGTGCAAGTCGCTTTGCCCGACTAGCGGGAGGGAATGAGCAGTTCTTC
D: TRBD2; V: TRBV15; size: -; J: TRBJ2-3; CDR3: CATSRRLAGSTDTQYF; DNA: TGTGCCACCAGCAGACGACTAGCGGGAAGCACAGATACGCAGTATTTT
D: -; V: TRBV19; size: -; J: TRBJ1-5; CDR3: CASWEVQGRGSNQPQHF; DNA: TGTGCCAGTTGGGAGGTGCAGGGCCGGGGGAGCAATCAGCCCCAGCATTTT
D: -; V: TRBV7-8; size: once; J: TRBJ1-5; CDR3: CASSLEEGTHYQPQHF; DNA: TGTGCCAGCAGCTTAGAAGAGGGGACGCATTATCAGCCCCAGCATTTT
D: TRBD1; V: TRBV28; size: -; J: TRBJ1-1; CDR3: CASSLPGGNTEAFF; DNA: TGTGCCAGCAGTCTACCAGGGGGGAACACTGAAGCTTTCTTT
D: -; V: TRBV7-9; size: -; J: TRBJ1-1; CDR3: CASTSILGKPNTEAFF; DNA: TGTGCCAGCACTTCTATCTTGGGTAAGCCGAACACTGAAGCTTTCTTT
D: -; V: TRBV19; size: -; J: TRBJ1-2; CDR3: CASSIDEFASGYTF; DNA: TGTGCCAGTAGTATAGATGAATTTGCGTCTGGCTACACCTTC
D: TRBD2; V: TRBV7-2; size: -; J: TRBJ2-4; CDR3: CASSPTRGGSNIQYF; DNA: TGTGCCAGCAGCCCGACCCGCGGGGGTTCAAACATTCAGTACTTC
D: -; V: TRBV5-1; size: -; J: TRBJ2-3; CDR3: CASSLDWTSTDTQYF; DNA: TGCGCCAGCAGCTTGGATTGGACAAGCACAGATACGCAGTATTTT
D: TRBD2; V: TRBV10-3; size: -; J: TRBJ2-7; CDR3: CAISESIGLGDHEQYF; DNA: TGTGCCATCAGTGAGTCTATAGGACTAGGGGACCACGAGCAGTACTTC
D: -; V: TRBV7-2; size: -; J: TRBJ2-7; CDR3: CASSLLGLGEQYF; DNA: TGTGCCAGCAGCTTATTGGGACTCGGCGAGCAGTACTTC
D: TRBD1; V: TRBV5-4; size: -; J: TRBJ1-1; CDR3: CASSLKDRAPEAFF; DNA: TGTGCCAGCAGCTTGAAAGACAGGGCCCCTGAAGCTTTCTTT
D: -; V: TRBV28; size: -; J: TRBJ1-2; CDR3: CASSLSEGRDGYTF; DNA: TGTGCCAGCAGTTTATCCGAAGGGCGGGATGGCTACACCTTC
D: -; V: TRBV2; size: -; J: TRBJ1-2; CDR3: CASRGTGNHGYTF; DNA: TGTGCCAGCAGAGGTACAGGGAACCATGGCTACACCTTC
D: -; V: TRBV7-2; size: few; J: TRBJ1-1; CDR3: CASSQQPNTEAFF; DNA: TGTGCCAGCAGTCAGCAACCGAACACTGAAGCTTTCTTT
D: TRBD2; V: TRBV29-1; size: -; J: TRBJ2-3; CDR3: CSANGLAGGTDTQYF; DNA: TGCAGCGCGAACGGACTAGCGGGGGGCACAGATACGCAGTATTTT
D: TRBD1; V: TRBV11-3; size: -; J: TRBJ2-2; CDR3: CASSLQGQGSGELFF; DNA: TGTGCCAGCAGCTTACAGGGACAGGGAAGCGGGGAGCTGTTTTTT
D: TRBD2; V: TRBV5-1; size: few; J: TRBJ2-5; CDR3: CASSLVAGVTETQYF; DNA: TGCGCCAGCAGCTTGGTCGCGGGAGTAACAGAGACCCAGTACTTC
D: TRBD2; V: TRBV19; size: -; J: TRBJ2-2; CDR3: CATAFLGTSSGELFF; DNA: TGTGCCACCGCCTTCCTGGGGACTAGCAGCGGGGAGCTGTTTTTT
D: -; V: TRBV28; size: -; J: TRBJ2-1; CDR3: CASSFDAGLGGEQFF; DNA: TGTGCCAGCAGTTTTGACGCCGGACTAGGGGGTGAGCAGTTCTTC
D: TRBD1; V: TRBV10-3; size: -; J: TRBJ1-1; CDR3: CAITGQGNTEAFF; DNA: TGTGCCATCACTGGACAGGGGAACACTGAAGCTTTCTTT
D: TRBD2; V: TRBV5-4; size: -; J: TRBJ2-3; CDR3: CASSLAIQAGRDTQYF; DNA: TGTGCCAGCAGCTTGGCAATTCAAGCGGGAAGGGATACGCAGTATTTT
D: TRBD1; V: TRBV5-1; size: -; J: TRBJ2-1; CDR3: CASSLQGNEQFF; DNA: TGCGCCAGCAGCTTACAGGGGAATGAGCAGTTCTTC
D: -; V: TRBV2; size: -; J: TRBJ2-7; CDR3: CASRYGSEQYF; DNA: TGTGCCAGCAGATACGGGTCCGAGCAGTACTTC
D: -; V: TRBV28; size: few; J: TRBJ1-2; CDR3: CASSLVGLLYGYTF; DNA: TGTGCCAGCAGTTTAGTGGGGCTTCTATATGGCTACACCTTC
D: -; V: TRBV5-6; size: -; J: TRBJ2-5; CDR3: CASSLWPGYQETQYF; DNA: TGTGCCAGCAGCTTGTGGCCGGGGTACCAAGAGACCCAGTACTTC
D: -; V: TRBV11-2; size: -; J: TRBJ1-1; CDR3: CASSPGAEAFF; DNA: TGTGCCAGCAGCCCTGGAGCTGAAGCTTTCTTT
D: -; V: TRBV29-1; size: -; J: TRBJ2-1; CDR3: CSVVWREVQFF; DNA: TGCAGCGTTGTCTGGCGGGAAGTGCAGTTCTTC
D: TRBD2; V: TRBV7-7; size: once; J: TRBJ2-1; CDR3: CASSPTSGSSYNEQFF; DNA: TGTGCTAGCAGCCCGACTAGCGGGAGCTCCTACAATGAGCAGTTCTTC
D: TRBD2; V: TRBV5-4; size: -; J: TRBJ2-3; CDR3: CASSLGLATYTDTQYF; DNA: TGTGCCAGCAGCTTGGGACTAGCGACCTACACAGATACGCAGTATTTT
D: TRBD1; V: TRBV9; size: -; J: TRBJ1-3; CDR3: CASSGDSISGNTIYF; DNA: TGTGCCAGCAGCGGGGACAGCATCTCTGGAAACACCATATATTTT
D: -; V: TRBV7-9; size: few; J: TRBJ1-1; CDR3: CASSLISGVNTEAFF; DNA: TGTGCCAGCAGCTTAATCTCAGGGGTCAACACTGAAGCTTTCTTT
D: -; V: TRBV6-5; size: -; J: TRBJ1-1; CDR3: CASSSKRTEAFF; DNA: TGTGCCAGCAGTTCTAAGAGGACTGAAGCTTTCTTT
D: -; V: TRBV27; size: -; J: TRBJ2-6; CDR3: CASRTDWANVLTF; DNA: TGTGCCAGCAGAACCGACTGGGCCAACGTCCTGACTTTC
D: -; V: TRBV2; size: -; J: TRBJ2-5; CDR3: CASSEAALRQETQYF; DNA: TGTGCCAGCAGTGAAGCCGCTCTAAGACAAGAGACCCAGTACTTC
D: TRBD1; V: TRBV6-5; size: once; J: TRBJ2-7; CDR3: CARGQGVYWEAF; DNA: TGTGCCAGGGGACAGGGAGTCTACTGGGAAGCCTTC
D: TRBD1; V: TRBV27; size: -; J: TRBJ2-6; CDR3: CASSRRDRAGANVLTF; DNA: TGTGCCAGCAGTCGTAGAGACAGGGCTGGGGCCAACGTCCTGACTTTC
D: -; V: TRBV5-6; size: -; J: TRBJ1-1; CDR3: CASSFYRDGQLDTEAFF; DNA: TGTGCCAGCAGCTTCTACCGGGACGGACAGTTGGACACTGAAGCTTTCTTT
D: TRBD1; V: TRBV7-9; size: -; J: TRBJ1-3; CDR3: CASSWTGHSGNTIYF; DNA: TGTGCCAGCAGCTGGACAGGGCACTCTGGAAACACCATATATTTT
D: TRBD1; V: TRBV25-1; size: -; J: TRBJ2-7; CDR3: CASSEFRQGGYEQYF; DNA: TGTGCCAGCAGTGAATTCCGACAGGGCGGCTACGAGCAGTACTTC
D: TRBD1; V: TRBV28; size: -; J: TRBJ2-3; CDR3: CASTRTGVLGTDTQYF; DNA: TGTGCCAGCACCCGGACAGGGGTTCTTGGCACAGATACGCAGTATTTT
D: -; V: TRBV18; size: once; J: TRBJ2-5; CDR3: CASSPLDGSSVQETQYF; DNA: TGTGCCAGCTCACCACTCGACGGGAGTAGTGTACAAGAGACCCAGTACTTC
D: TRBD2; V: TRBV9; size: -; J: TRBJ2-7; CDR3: CASSVDPAAGGEQYF; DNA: TGTGCCAGCAGCGTAGACCCGGCGGCGGGGGGCGAGCAGTACTTC
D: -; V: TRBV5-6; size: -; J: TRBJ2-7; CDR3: CASSRVKRDEQYF; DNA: TGTGCCAGCAGCCGAGTGAAGAGGGACGAGCAGTACTTC
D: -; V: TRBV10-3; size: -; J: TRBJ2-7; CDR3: CAISAPDREGYEQYF; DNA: TGTGCCATCAGTGCGCCGGACAGGGAGGGCTACGAGCAGTACTTC
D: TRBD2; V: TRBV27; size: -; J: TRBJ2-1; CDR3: CASKGTSGDWALSNEQFF; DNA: TGTGCCAGCAAGGGGACTAGCGGGGACTGGGCCCTCTCCAATGAGCAGTTCTTC
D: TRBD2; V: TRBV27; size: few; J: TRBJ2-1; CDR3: CASSLRGTSVDEQFF; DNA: TGTGCCAGCAGTTTAAGGGGGACTAGCGTCGATGAGCAGTTCTTC
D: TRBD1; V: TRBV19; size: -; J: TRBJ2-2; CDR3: CASSPKGTATGELFF; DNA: TGTGCCAGTAGTCCCAAGGGGACAGCTACCGGGGAGCTGTTTTTT
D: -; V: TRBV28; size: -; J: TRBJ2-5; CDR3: CASSFRGLTQYF; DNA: TGTGCCAGCAGTTTCCGTGGCTTGACCCAGTACTTC